One and the same sample provided the 28 T cell receptor beta chains below, sequenced in a study of blood T cell repertoires in COVID-19. The table came from immunoSEQ multiplex PCR; TCRdb's copy has only in-frame clones and leaves some out. Among approximately 85,000 clones, about 90% were seen once, and the ten largest hold around 0.96%. Input material: peripheral blood. These TCRs come from a woman in her 50s in a cohort sampled during active COVID-19.

The rearrangement links TRBV19 to TRBJ2-3; 10 bases agree with TRBD2. Trimming cost V 5 bases and J 4 bases; bases outside gene matches: 6. The germline gives CDR1 LNHDA, CDR2 SQIVND (reference sequence). The CDR3 is 15 residues long. The CDR3 is CASSPVAGGADTQYF. Here the CDR3 DNA reads TGTGCCAGTAGTCCCGTAGCGGGAGGAGCAGATACGCAGTATTTT.

The chain recombines TRBV28 with TRBJ2-1; D call uncertain. Germline V gives CDR1 MDHEN, CDR2 SYDVKM. The V gene lost 2 bases and the J gene lost 9 bases, with 14 bases spanning the gap. The CDR3 sequence is 14 residues long. The CDR3 coding sequence is TGTGCCAGCAGTTTACTTGGTACTCTGAGTGAGCAGTTCTTC. Protein product: CASSLLGTLSEQFF.

The chain is built from TRBV4-1 and TRBJ2-1, with 8 bases identical to TRBD2. The CDR3 extends over 18 amino acids. The V gene's germline CDR1 is MGHRA and CDR2 YSYEKL. J was trimmed by 2 bases and V by 2 bases; bases with no gene match: 11. The CDR3 protein is CASSQSYQREITYNEQFF. The CDR3 nucleotides are TGCGCCAGCAGCCAATCTTACCAGCGGGAGATTACCTACAATGAGCAGTTCTTC.

This chain connects TRBV4-1 to TRBJ2-1, with 10 bases lining up with TRBD2. Germline V gene lookup returns CDR1 MGHRA and CDR2 YSYEKL. The CDR3 spans 14 residues. Losses at the gene ends were 3 bases for V and 7 bases for J; bases not matched to a gene: 3. The CDR3 DNA is TGCGCCAGCAGCCAGACGACTAGCGGGAATGAGCAGTTCTTC. Translated, it gives CASSQTTSGNEQFF.

The V and J genes are TRBV3-1 (or the pseudogene TRBV3-2) and TRBJ2-2, with D perhaps TRBD1 (6 bases). Trimming cost V 4 bases and J 5 bases, with 11 bases left between them. CDR1 is LGHDT, CDR2 YNNKEL, per germline (reference sequence). The CDR3 sequence is 14 residues long. The CDR3 sequence is CASSLGTLTGELFF. The DNA of the CDR3 is TGTGCCAGCAGCCTCGGGACATTGACCGGGGAGCTGTTTTTT.

This clone was seen just once. This sequence joins TRBV6-4 and TRBJ1-2, with 8 nucleotides matching TRBD1. Per the germline V gene, CDR1 is MRHNA and CDR2 is SNTAGT. The ends lost 7 bases at V and 10 bases at J; junction bases unmatched: 11. The CDR3 has 13 residues. The CDR3 here is CASKGTGGSSYTF. CDR3 bases: TGTGCCAGCAAAGGAACAGGGGGATCATCCTACACCTTC.

This clone was seen once. One end of the junction is discordant with germline, which a read error may explain. This sequence joins TRBV7-7 and TRBJ2-1, with 7 bases fitting TRBD1. The V gene's germline CDR1 is SSHAT and CDR2 FNYEAQ (reference sequence). The CDR3 is 14 residues long. This chain's CDR3 is CASSSTQGNNEQFF. CDR3 DNA sequence: TGTGCTAGCAGCTCAACACAGGGGAACAATGAGCAGTTCTTC. The variable domain in full, completed from reference TRBV7-7 and TRBJ2-1, reads GAGVSQSPRYKVTKRGQDVTLRCDPISSHATLYWYQQALGQGPEFLTYFNYEAQPDKSGLPSDRFSAERPEGSISTLTIQRTEQRDSAMYRCASSSTQGNNEQFFGPGTRLTVL.

The V call is TRBV6-2 or TRBV6-3, the J call TRBJ2-6; a possible D gene is TRBD1 (7 bases). The length of the CDR3 is 19 residues. V lost 6 bases to trimming and J lost 0 bases, with 21 bases between them. CDR1 and CDR2 from the germline V gene are MNHEY and SVGEGT. CDR3: CASSHEWAGQFSGANVLTF. CDR3 sequence (DNA): TGTGCCAGCAGCCACGAGTGGGCGGGACAGTTCTCTGGGGCCAACGTCCTGACTTTC.

The chain uses TRBV15 and TRBJ1-1; D not certain. Trimming removed 0 bases at V and 7 bases at J, with 9 bases between. The germline V gene has CDR1 LNHNV and CDR2 YYDKDF (reference sequence). The CDR3 contains 13 residues. Written as DNA, the CDR3 is TGTGCCACCAGCAGAGATTGGCATGATGAAGCTTTCTTT. It codes for CATSRDWHDEAFF.

V and J are TRBV15 and TRBJ2-1; 9 bases fit TRBD1. Germline lookup yields CDR1 LNHNV and CDR2 YYDKDF (reference sequence). The CDR3 extends over 17 amino acids. Germline trimming cut 1 base from V and 7 bases from J; bases unmatched to any gene: 11. The CDR3 reads CATSRGRGTGLGNEQFF. The DNA of the CDR3 is TGTGCCACCAGCAGAGGAAGGGGGACAGGGCTAGGAAATGAGCAGTTCTTC.

This clone appeared a single time. V usage is TRBV3-1 (or the pseudogene TRBV3-2) and J usage is TRBJ1-2; perhaps TRBD1 as D (5 bases). Per the germline V gene, CDR1 is LGHDT and CDR2 is YNNKEL (reference sequence). The CDR3 contains 14 residues. V shed 1 base and J shed 5 bases, with 11 bases lying between them. The CDR3 DNA reads as TGTGCCAGCAGCCAAGTAACAGGCGATTATGGCTACACCTTC. The encoded protein is CASSQVTGDYGYTF.

The chain recombines TRBV4-1 with TRBJ2-3; 10 bases match TRBD2. This CDR3 region has 17 residues. V lost 1 base and J lost 4; bases outside the gene matches: 8. Germline-derived CDR1 and CDR2 are MGHRA and YSYEKL. The CDR3 is CASSQVAGGSGADTQYF. Here the CDR3 DNA reads TGCGCCAGCAGCCAAGTAGCGGGAGGCTCTGGAGCAGATACGCAGTATTTT.

This clone was observed a single time. The chain has TRBV5-8 and TRBJ2-3, with 9 bases fitting TRBD2. Trimming removed 0 bases from V and 1 base from J; junction bases left unmatched: 9. CDR1 is SGHTS, CDR2 YDEGEE, per germline. This CDR3 region has 18 residues. CDR3 region: CASSLVLAGLDGTDTQYF. CDR3 DNA sequence: TGTGCCAGCAGCTTGGTGCTAGCGGGATTGGATGGCACAGATACGCAGTATTTT.

The chain couples TRBV27 to TRBJ1-6; 9 nucleotides line up with TRBD1. Germline V lookup: CDR1 MNHEY, CDR2 SMNVEV (reference sequence). The V and J ends lost 8 bases and 10 bases, in that order; junction bases with no gene match: 15. The CDR3 contains 16 residues. This CDR3 is CASSLEGQGVGSPLHF. CDR3 coding DNA: TGTGCCAGCTCTCTCGAGGGACAGGGAGTGGGATCACCCCTCCACTTT.

The chain links TRBV6-6 to TRBJ2-7, with TRBD2 matching 7 bases. The CDR3 runs 20 residues. The V and J ends lost 6 bases and 3 bases, in that order; junction bases with no gene match: 26. Germline V CDR1 and CDR2: MNHNY, SVGAGI (reference sequence). Here the CDR3 reads CASSRISTPGLRRPYYEQYF. The CDR3 DNA sequence: TGTGCCAGCAGCCGAATATCCACGCCGGGACTAAGGAGGCCCTACTACGAGCAGTACTTC.

J is TRBJ2-1 and V is TRBV28; TRBD2 agrees at 8 bases. There are 15 residues in the CDR3. Germline assignment: CDR1 MDHEN and CDR2 SYDVKM. V was pared by 5 bases and J by 5 bases, with 8 bases of the junction left unmatched. The chain's CDR3 is CASSATSGRHNEQFF. CDR3 nucleotide sequence: TGTGCCAGCAGTGCTACTAGCGGCCGCCACAATGAGCAGTTCTTC. The full variable domain, in which reference TRBV28 and TRBJ2-1 provide the parts outside the CDR3, is DVKVTQSSRYLVKRTGEKVFLECVQDMDHENMFWYRQDPGLGLRLIYFSYDVKMKEKGDIPEGYSVSREKKERFSLILESASTNQTSMYLCASSATSGRHNEQFFGPGTRLTVL.

This clone was observed once. V is TRBV24-1 and J is TRBJ2-2; 15 bases fit TRBD2. The CDR3 has 21 amino acids. V was clipped by 1 base and J by 4 bases; unmatched bases: 12. Germline-derived CDR1 and CDR2 are KGHDR and SFDVKD. CDR3 sequence (DNA): TGTGCCACCAGTGATTTCCTTGGGACTAGCGGGAGGTCCACAACCACCGGGGAGCTGTTTTTT. Its protein is CATSDFLGTSGRSTTTGELFF.

This clone was observed a single time. The V gene is TRBV29-1, the J gene TRBJ1-4, with 10 positions matching TRBD1. Trimming at V came to 7 bases and at J to 3 bases, leaving 8 bases not matched to a gene. Germline V gene data show CDR1 as SQVTM and CDR2 as ANQGSEA. The CDR3 is 15 amino acids. CDR3 region: CSALGQGVPNEKLFF. The CDR3 DNA sequence: TGCAGCGCCCTAGGACAGGGGGTACCTAATGAAAAACTGTTTTTT. The full variable domain, in which reference TRBV29-1 and TRBJ1-4 provide the parts outside the CDR3, is SAVISQKPSRDICQRGTSLTIQCQVDSQVTMMFWYRQQPGQSLTLIATANQGSEATYESGFVIDKFPISRPNLTFSTLTVSNMSPEDSSIYLCSALGQGVPNEKLFFGSGTQLSVL.

The rearrangement joins TRBV19 to TRBJ2-7, with 8 bases that match TRBD1. The germline CDR1 and CDR2 sequences are LNHDA and SQIVND (reference sequence). J gave up 1 base and V 1 base, and 3 bases lay outside the gene matches. The CDR3 sequence is 15 residues long. The CDR3 sequence is CASSIGGTGSYEQYF. CDR3 bases: TGTGCCAGTAGTATAGGAGGGACAGGATCCTACGAGCAGTACTTC.

The rearrangement links TRBV28 to TRBJ2-1; the D gene is possibly TRBD2 (7 bases). The germline gives CDR1 MDHEN, CDR2 SYDVKM. This CDR3 contains 16 residues. Trimming took 5 bases from V and 0 from J, leaving 14 bases between them. CDR3 in amino acids: CASSGGDISSYNEQFF. CDR3 nucleotide sequence: TGTGCCAGCAGTGGGGGGGACATTAGCTCCTACAATGAGCAGTTCTTC.

The V and J genes are TRBV18 and TRBJ2-3; D is uncertain. Germline lookup yields CDR1 KGHSH and CDR2 LQKENI. V dropped 4 bases and J dropped 3 bases, with 11 bases sitting between them. The CDR3 spans 14 residues. In nucleotides, the CDR3 is TGTGCCAGCTCACTGAGCCTTTGGACAGATACGCAGTATTTT. Translating it yields CASSLSLWTDTQYF.

The gene calls are TRBV27 and TRBJ2-7, with 7 bases identical to TRBD2. This CDR3 is built from 13 residues. With V trimmed by 5 bases and J by 1 base, 2 bases remained unmatched. Germline CDR1 reads MNHEY; CDR2 reads SMNVEV (reference sequence). In nucleotides, the CDR3 is TGTGCCAGCAGTACTAGCGCGTCCTACGAGCAGTACTTC. Translation gives CASSTSASYEQYF.

V is TRBV28 and J is TRBJ2-7; 7 bases are a match to TRBD1. The junction had 7 bases not matched to a gene; V was cut back by 10 bases and J by 1 base. The CDR3 sequence is 13 residues long. Germline CDR1 reads MDHEN; CDR2 reads SYDVKM. CDR3 bases: TGTGCCACCGTTCCGGGACAGTCCTACGAGCAGTACTTC. Its protein is CATVPGQSYEQYF.

V is TRBV28 and J is TRBJ2-1; D gene unclear. V was cut by 3 bases and J by 7 bases, with 7 bases left in between. The CDR3 loop spans 12 amino acids. Germline V gene data show CDR1 as MDHEN and CDR2 as SYDVKM. The CDR3 region has the DNA TGTGCCAGCAGTTTGAGGCAAAATGAGCAGTTCTTC. Residues: CASSLRQNEQFF.

In this sample, this clone turned up once. The J gene is TRBJ1-1, the V gene TRBV28; D unresolved. V lost 7 bases to trimming and J lost 4 bases, with 13 bases between them. The CDR3 totals 13 residues. Germline V CDR1 and CDR2: MDHEN, SYDVKM. The CDR3 nucleotides are TGTGCCAGCACACTCCCCCGAGGCACTGAAGCTTTCTTT. This encodes CASTLPRGTEAFF. Drawing the rest from reference TRBV28 and TRBJ1-1, the complete variable domain is DVKVTQSSRYLVKRTGEKVFLECVQDMDHENMFWYRQDPGLGLRLIYFSYDVKMKEKGDIPEGYSVSREKKERFSLILESASTNQTSMYLCASTLPRGTEAFFGQGTRLTVV.

This clone was seen a single time. This chain joins TRBV5-1 and TRBJ1-6; D ambiguous. With 2 bases removed from V and 0 bases from J, the gap between germline ends came to 9 bases. The length of the CDR3 is 16 residues. The germline V gene has CDR1 SGHRS and CDR2 YFSETQ. The CDR3 nucleotides are TGCGCCAGCAGCTTTAGAGAAAGCTCCTATAATTCACCCCTCCACTTT. As protein: CASSFRESSYNSPLHF.

This chain links TRBV5-1 with TRBJ2-7; TRBD1 matches at 8 bases. Trimming at V came to 0 bases and at J to 3 bases, leaving 8 bases not matched to a gene. This CDR3 is 16 amino acids long. Germline CDR1 is SGHRS and CDR2 is YFSETQ. The CDR3 spells CASSLGETGANYEQYF. In DNA form, the CDR3 reads TGCGCCAGCAGCTTGGGTGAGACAGGGGCCAACTACGAGCAGTACTTC.

V is TRBV28 and J is TRBJ2-7; TRBD1 matches 7 bases. This CDR3 is built from 13 residues. V dropped 6 bases and J dropped 4; count of bases not matched to a gene: 6. Germline V gene lookup returns CDR1 MDHEN and CDR2 SYDVKM. The CDR3 nucleotides are TGTGCCAGCAGCACAGGGGCCAGTTACGAGCAGTACTTC. It encodes CASSTGASYEQYF.